This T cell receptor (beta chain) was identified in a study of shared clonotypes between healthy human individuals. Broader study findings: An anticipated effect of sequencing depth on clonotype sharing among donors was recognized. It was observed that about 5% of naive CD4 clonotypes were shared across several donors.

Some clones are missing from TCRdb's copy, which holds only in-frame ones; the method was immunoSEQ multiplex PCR. The table records 1.5 million to 2.5 million clones, less than 95% of them present only once. As for this clone: What it binds is not known.

Germline CDR1 SGHRS, CDR2 YFSETQ. This CDR3 is 15 amino acids long. V was clipped by 0 bases and J by 0 bases, with 6 bases between them. In the naive CD8 group, cells lacked CD45RO and were positively selected for CCR7, so terminally differentiated effector memory CD45RA+ cells were left out. The genes are TRBV5-1 and TRBJ2-2; D is ambiguous. The source of this sequence is a man aged 18 to 29 in good health. The specimen was naive CD8+ T cells sorted from blood. The CDR3 coding sequence is TGCGCCAGCAGCTTGGAGGGCTCGAACACCGGGGAGCTGTTTTTT. This encodes CASSLEGSNTGELFF.